One sample yielded the 29 T cell receptor beta chains listed below, sequenced in a study of CXCR3-negative and CXCR3-positive naive CD8 T cells. Study results and limitations: Hydrophobicity was higher for TRB CDR3s found in CXCR3-positive naive cells than in CXCR3-negative naive cells.

Antigens of these TCRs are unknown. Each TRB cDNA library was prepared by 5' RACE (with UMI labels). TCRdb reworked the 5' RACE reads into one entry per CDR3 protein, no DNA. Its clone listing holds approximately 90,000 distinct CDR3 sequences. Source material: naive CXCR3+ CD8+ T cells from blood. As for subset: CD45RO-CCR7+CD27+CD95- naive CD8+ T cells expressing CXCR3 (TNR3+). Receptors originate from a human donor in good health. Some clones in this sample may be carry-over from other donors' samples.

The chain links TRBV5-4 to TRBJ2-2; with no DNA, the TCRdb D assignment of TRBD2 cannot be verified. The CDR3 contains 15 residues. CDR1 SGHNT and CDR2 YYREEE come from the germline V gene (reference sequence). The CDR3 sequence is CASQAGGDPTGELFF.

The chain has TRBV28 and TRBJ1-2; no DNA is available, so the TRBD1 call from TCRdb remains unchecked. The CDR3 is made up of 14 amino acids. Germline loops: CDR1 MDHEN, CDR2 SYDVKM. CDR3 sequence reads: CASSLRARSEGYTF.

This chain links TRBV12-5 with TRBJ1-5; TCRdb selects TRBD1, and the lack of DNA leaves this call unchecked. The V gene's germline CDR1 is LGHNT and CDR2 FRNRAP. The CDR3 is made up of 14 amino acids. CDR3 amino acids: CASGLGTGAQPQHF.

V is TRBV20-1 and J is TRBJ2-7; as DNA is missing, the TRBD1 call by TCRdb cannot be tested. Per the germline V gene, CDR1 is DFQATT and CDR2 is SNEGSKA (reference sequence). The CDR3 spans 15 residues. This CDR3 reads CSATINDRDPYEQYF.

The chain joins TRBV12-3 or TRBV12-4 to TRBJ1-1. There are 14 residues in the CDR3. The chain's CDR3 is CASSLVQMNTEAFF.

CDR3: CASSKKTSYEQYF. The chain uses TRBV5-1 and TRBJ2-7; the TCRdb D gene call, TRBD2, has no DNA to confirm it. The length of the CDR3 is 13 residues. In germline, CDR1 is SGHRS, CDR2 YFSETQ.

The chain carries TRBV27 and TRBJ2-7; TCRdb gives TRBD2 as the D gene, but with no DNA this cannot be confirmed. This CDR3 contains 13 residues. Looked up from germline, CDR1 is MNHEY and CDR2 is SMNVEV (reference sequence). The CDR3 loop is CAGSFEGGGEQYF.

The genes are TRBV9 and TRBJ1-3. There are 15 residues in the CDR3. The V gene's germline CDR1 is SGDLS and CDR2 YYNGEE. CDR3 in amino acids: CASSASGASGNTIYF.

The chain couples TRBV20-1 to TRBJ1-5; TCRdb returns TRBD1, unconfirmable since there is no DNA. CDR1 and CDR2 (germline): DFQATT, SNEGSKA (reference sequence). CDR3 length: 15 amino acids. The CDR3 here is CSATSGTVGDQPQHF.

The chain is built from TRBV3-2 and TRBJ1-1; TCRdb indicates TRBD1, and absent DNA this call remains unverified. TRBV3-2 is assigned pseudogene status. The CDR3 extends over 15 amino acids. CDR3 amino acids: CASSHRGKMNTEAFF.

The rearrangement uses TRBV7-9 and TRBJ2-7; TCRdb reports TRBD2, a call that lacks DNA to check it against. From germline, CDR1 is SEHNR and CDR2 FQNEAQ (reference sequence). The CDR3 contains 17 residues. The chain's CDR3 is CARSLATSGRGLYEQYF.

V and J are TRBV5-6 and TRBJ2-5. CDR3 length: 12 residues. The germline V gene has CDR1 SGHDT and CDR2 YYEEEE. CDR3 sequence reads: CASSFKLETQYF.

The chain uses TRBV6-2 or TRBV6-3 and TRBJ1-5; as DNA is missing, the TRBD1 call by TCRdb cannot be tested. Germline assignment: CDR1 MNHEY and CDR2 SVGEGT. This CDR3 spans 14 amino acids. The CDR3 region is CASSYGGSNQPQHF.

The rearrangement uses TRBV6-2 or TRBV6-3 and TRBJ2-5; the D call of TRBD2 rests on TCRdb alone, since no DNA is present to check it. This CDR3 is built from 16 residues. Germline V CDR1 and CDR2: MNHEY, SVGEGT. CDR3: CASSVLAGEVQETQYF.

The CDR3 loop is CASSPYVGPYEQYF. The chain couples TRBV4-3 to TRBJ2-7. The CDR3 length is 14 residues. Germline-derived CDR1 and CDR2 are LGHNA and YSLEER.

This chain joins TRBV11-3 and TRBJ2-1; TCRdb returns TRBD2, unconfirmable since there is no DNA. CDR1 and CDR2 (germline): SGHNT, YENEEA. This CDR3 region has 16 residues. This chain's CDR3 is CASSPGPLGTYNEQFF.

The V and J genes are TRBV28 and TRBJ1-1; checking the TCRdb D call of TRBD1 is not possible without DNA. Germline CDR1 and CDR2: MDHEN and SYDVKM. The CDR3 spans 14 residues. The CDR3 sequence: CASSSRTGPTEAFF.

The J gene is TRBJ2-4, the V gene TRBV12-3 or TRBV12-4; with no DNA, the TCRdb D assignment of TRBD1 cannot be verified. The CDR3 consists of 14 residues. This CDR3 reads CASTPDWDKGIQYF.

The J gene is TRBJ2-2, the V gene TRBV28; without DNA, the TCRdb call of TRBD2 cannot be checked. Germline assignment: CDR1 MDHEN and CDR2 SYDVKM. The CDR3 is 19 residues long. CDR3 in amino acids: CASLAFGLAGARNTGELFF.

The chain carries TRBV6-5 and TRBJ2-7; the TCRdb call, TRBD1, lacks DNA for checking. The CDR3 is 13 residues long. Germline loops: CDR1 MNHEY, CDR2 SVGAGI. CDR3: CASSPGQGNEQYF.

The chain employs TRBV12-3 or TRBV12-4 and TRBJ2-5; TCRdb calls TRBD1, which cannot be checked without DNA. This CDR3 is built from 14 residues. The CDR3: CASSLTVAGETQYF.

The CDR3 region is CASSPDGINEKLFF. The chain employs TRBV28 and TRBJ1-4. The V gene's germline CDR1 is MDHEN and CDR2 SYDVKM. This CDR3 region has 14 residues. The variable domain in full, with the rest retrieved from reference TRBV28 and TRBJ1-4, is DVKVTQSSRYLVKRTGEKVFLECVQDMDHENMFWYRQDPGLGLRLIYFSYDVKMKEKGDIPEGYSVSREKKERFSLILESASTNQTSMYLCASSPDGINEKLFFGSGTQLSVL.

This chain uses TRBV6-1 with TRBJ2-4. CDR1 and CDR2 from the germline V gene are MNHNS and SASEGT. The CDR3 consists of 15 residues. This chain's CDR3 is CASSEWGLAKNIQYF.

The chain links TRBV27 to TRBJ1-6; lacking DNA, the TRBD1 call made by TCRdb goes unchecked. The CDR3 sequence is 14 residues long. The germline CDR1 and CDR2 sequences are MNHEY and SMNVEV (reference sequence). This CDR3 is CASSWGQGYSPLHF.

The rearrangement uses TRBV7-2 and TRBJ1-4; TCRdb lists TRBD1, though no DNA is available to test this call. The germline V gene has CDR1 SGHTA and CDR2 FQGNSA. CDR3 length: 15 residues. The CDR3 here is CASSPTGGANEKLFF.

This chain joins TRBV5-1 and TRBJ2-3; the TCRdb D gene call, TRBD2, has no DNA to confirm it. Germline lookup yields CDR1 SGHRS and CDR2 YFSETQ. This CDR3 has 16 residues. The CDR3 sequence is CASSLLQADITDTQYF.

V is TRBV4-1 and J is TRBJ2-7. Germline CDR1 MGHRA, CDR2 YSYEKL. The CDR3 covers 13 residues. The chain's CDR3 is CASSPFVVGEQYF.

This sequence joins TRBV29-1 and TRBJ2-7; TCRdb proposes TRBD1, but this gene call is untestable without DNA. Germline V gene sequence: CDR1 SQVTM, CDR2 ANQGSEA. The CDR3 contains 14 residues. The chain's CDR3 is CSVILGTGSYEQYF.

V gene TRBV28 combines with J gene TRBJ2-7; TCRdb gives TRBD1 as the D gene, but with no DNA this cannot be confirmed. The CDR3 sequence is 14 residues long. Germline CDR1 reads MDHEN; CDR2 reads SYDVKM. The CDR3 sequence is CASSSAQRGYEQYF.